This TCR beta chain was captured in a study of T cell repertoires in ileal Crohn's disease. CDR1 and CDR2 from the germline V gene are LGHNT and FRNRAP. The junction had 1 base not matched to a gene; V was cut back by 4 bases and J by 1 base. This CDR3 spans 14 amino acids. Eligibility required adulthood, ileal or ileocolonic Crohn's disease and indicated ileocolonic resection. Assay used: immunoSEQ multiplex PCR; TCRdb lists only in-frame clones, some missing. Among about 4,300 clones listed, around 80% were seen once. Specimen: ileal tissue. The V and J genes are TRBV12-5 and TRBJ2-3, with 8 bases aligning to TRBD1. This TCR was recovered from an adult with Crohn's disease. The CDR3 loop reads CASGSGQGTDTQYF. In nucleotides, the CDR3 is TGTGCTAGTGGTTCGGGACAGGGCACAGATACGCAGTATTTT.